This T cell receptor beta chain was sequenced for a study of T cell responses to AZD1222 COVID-19 vaccine. Assay used: immunoSEQ multiplex PCR; TCRdb lists only in-frame clones, some missing. The sample yields about 140,000 clones, about 92% seen once. The CDR3 is 14 amino acids. V was pared by 6 bases and J by 2 bases, with 13 bases between. Germline values: CDR1 MNHEY, CDR2 SVGAGI. The receptor was derived from an adult who had recovered from COVID-19. The sequenced sample was peripheral blood, obtained after recovery from COVID-19. V gene TRBV6-5 combines with J gene TRBJ1-1, with a weak D call TRBD1 (6 bases). The CDR3 region has the DNA TGTGCCAGCAGGTCGCTACAGGGAAACACTGAAGCTTTCTTT. It codes for CASRSLQGNTEAFF.